This T cell receptor beta chain was retrieved from a study of post-analysis software for immune sequencing data. Included in the TCR beta cDNA libraries were unique molecular identifiers. TCRdb fed the PCR reads into MiXCR, producing one record per CDR3 protein. The data hold hundreds of thousands of distinct CDR3 sequences, with 25% to 30% observed a single time. Sequencing was carried out using blood. The clonotype was recovered from a girl under 18 with multiple sclerosis.

CDR3 DNA: TGTGCCAGCAGCGTTACAACTAGCATTATCACAGATACGCAGTATTTT. It is translated as CASSVTTSIITDTQYF. The chain carries TRBV5-5 and TRBJ2-3; a weak D match, TRBD2 (6 bases). V was shortened by 4 bases and J by 2 bases, with 17 bases between the two germline ends. The germline CDR1 and CDR2 sequences are SGHKS and YYEKEE (reference sequence). The CDR3 runs to 16 residues.